The subject of this entry is one TCR beta chain. Its specificity is not known. The PCR contained 60 Vbeta and 13 Jbeta primers. The assay was immunoSEQ multiplex PCR, and TCRdb's table has in-frame clones only and misses some. The table includes 150,000 to 200,000 clones, around 81% detected once. These data originate in a study of cytomegalovirus exposure and HLA in healthy donors. On the study more broadly: Findings of an earlier analysis included over 95 million unique TCR beta sequences from roughly 200 million T cells. There were about 86 million unique TCRs (from HLA-typed donors) in an early data release. Study conclusions and caveats: There were some V segments, including TRBV6-2 and TRBV6-3, excluded as indistinguishable.

The CDR3 sequence is 18 residues long. CDR1 and CDR2 (germline): ENHRY, SYGVKD. Trimming pared 6 bases from V and 2 bases from J, leaving 26 bases between. The chain joins TRBV10-3 to TRBJ2-7; D possibly corresponds to TRBD1 (6 bases). Sequencing was performed on PBMCs. This clonotype originated in a young man in good health and CMV-seronegative. The CDR3 coding sequence is TGTGCCATCAGCGCAAAACAGGGCGGCATGGATATTCCCTACGAGCAGTACTTC. Its translation is CAISAKQGGMDIPYEQYF.